The source of this TCR beta chain is a study of cytomegalovirus exposure and HLA in healthy donors. Study in general: Early on, a data release was issued that held roughly 80 million unique TCRs from HLA-typed donors. Study outcomes and limitations: The authors enumerated around 150 TCR beta chains as linked to cytomegalovirus. Presence/absence analyses supposed approximately even sequencing depth among donors.

This CDR3 has 12 amino acids. In germline, CDR1 is SGHRS, CDR2 YFSETQ. V lost 4 bases and J 0 bases, leaving 5 bases between the germline ends. The study ran its PCR with 60 Vbeta and 13 Jbeta primers. Profiled with immunoSEQ multiplex PCR; TCRdb holds only in-frame clones, not every one. Of around 200,000 clones listed, about three quarters are singletons. Comments on this clone: The antigen is unknown.

The clonotype comes from a female donor in good health and CMV-seronegative. The source material was PBMCs. The chain uses TRBV5-1 and TRBJ2-7; D gene uncertain. CDR3 bases: TGCGCCAGCAGCCTACCCTCCTACGAGCAGTACTTC. Its protein is CASSLPSYEQYF. Full variable domain (remainder filled in from reference TRBV5-1 and TRBJ2-7): KAGVTQTPRYLIKTRGQQVTLSCSPISGHRSVSWYQQTPGQGLQFLFEYFSETQRNKGNFPGRFSGRQFSNSRSEMNVSTLELGDSALYLCASSLPSYEQYFGPGTRLTVT.